This T cell receptor beta chain was identified in a study of T cell repertoires in cytomegalovirus infection (dated by TCRdb to 2018 to 2020). Some background on the complete study: Donor HLA type was relevant to the analysis, because carriage of CMV infection together with the matching HLA type was indicated by public TCR beta signatures.

General findings and caveats noted by the study authors: The ex vivo response was dominated by HLA-C-restricted CMV-specific TCR beta clonotypes, and the single most frequent clonotype in two of eight donors was supplied by these HLA-C-restricted clonotypes. In both this cohort and an independent 352-donor cohort, the cumulative frequency of public TCR beta family members distinguished carriers of CMV infection plus the relevant HLA type.

The sample holds many counts of this clonotype. It lacks a known antigen. The record has no base qualities; no much larger clone is one base away. The sequencer listed for this sample is Illumina HiSeq 1500. TCRdb's own reprocessing of the public reads used fastp at Q25 and MiXCR and kept productive beta chains. Under each unique CDR3 protein, matching rows form one entry showing the most common genes and DNA. The sample table lists some 220,000 distinct CDR3 sequences, more than 9% of them with a count of one. The ten largest clonotypes hold under 2% of the sample. The TCR comes from a human donor in good health (CMV status not recorded). Some clones in this sample may be carry-over from other donors' samples. Sequencing was performed on PBMCs.

The sequenced DNA is TGTGCCAGCAGCTTAGGCGGGACAACCAACGTCCTGACTTTC. Protein translation: CASSLGGTTNVLTF. The rearranged chain carries TRBV7-2 and TRBJ2-6; the D gene is tentatively TRBD1 or TRBD2, each matching 6 bases. Looking up the germline V gene yields CDR1 SGHTA and CDR2 FQGNSA. The CDR3 sequence holds 14 residues, the cysteine and phenylalanine included. The entry retains the CDR3 DNA only, 42 bases that are in frame from base 1. Between the V and J ends, shortened by 1 base and 8 bases respectively, the junction contains 9 bases.